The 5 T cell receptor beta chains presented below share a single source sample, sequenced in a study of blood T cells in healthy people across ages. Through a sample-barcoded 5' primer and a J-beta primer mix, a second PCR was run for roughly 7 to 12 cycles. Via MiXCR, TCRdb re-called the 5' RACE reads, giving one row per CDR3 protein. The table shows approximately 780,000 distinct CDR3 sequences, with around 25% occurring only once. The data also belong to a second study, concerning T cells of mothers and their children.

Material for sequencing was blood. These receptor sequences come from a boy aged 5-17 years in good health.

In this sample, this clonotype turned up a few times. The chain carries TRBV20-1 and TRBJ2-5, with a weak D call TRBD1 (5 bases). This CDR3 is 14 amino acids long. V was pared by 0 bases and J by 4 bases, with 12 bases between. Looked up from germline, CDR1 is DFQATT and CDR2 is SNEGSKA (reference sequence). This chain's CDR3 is CSAREVDRGETQYF. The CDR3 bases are TGCAGTGCTAGAGAGGTCGACAGAGGAGAGACCCAGTACTTC.

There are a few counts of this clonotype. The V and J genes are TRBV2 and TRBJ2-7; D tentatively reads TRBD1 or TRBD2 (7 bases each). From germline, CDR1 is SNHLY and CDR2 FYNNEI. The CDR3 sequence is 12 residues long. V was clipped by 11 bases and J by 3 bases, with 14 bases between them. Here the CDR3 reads CASGGQLYEQYF. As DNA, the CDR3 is TGTGCCTCGGGGGGACAGCTCTACGAGCAGTACTTC.

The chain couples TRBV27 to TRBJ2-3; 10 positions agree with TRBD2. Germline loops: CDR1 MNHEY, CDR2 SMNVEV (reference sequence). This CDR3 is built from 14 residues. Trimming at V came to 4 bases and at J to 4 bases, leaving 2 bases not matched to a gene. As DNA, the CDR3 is TGTGCCAGCAGTTCCAGCGGGGGGGCAGATACGCAGTATTTT. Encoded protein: CASSSSGGADTQYF.

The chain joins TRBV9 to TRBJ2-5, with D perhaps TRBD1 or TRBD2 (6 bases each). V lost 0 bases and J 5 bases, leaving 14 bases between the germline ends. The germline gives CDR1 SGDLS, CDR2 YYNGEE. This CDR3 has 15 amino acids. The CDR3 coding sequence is TGTGCCAGCAGCGTAGAACTAGCTGGGGGCGAGACCCAGTACTTC. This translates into CASSVELAGGETQYF.

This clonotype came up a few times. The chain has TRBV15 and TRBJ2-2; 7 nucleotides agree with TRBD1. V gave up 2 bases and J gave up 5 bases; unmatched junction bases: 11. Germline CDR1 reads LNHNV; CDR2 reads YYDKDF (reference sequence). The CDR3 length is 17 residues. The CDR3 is CATSRWLDRSFTGELFF. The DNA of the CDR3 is TGTGCCACCAGCAGATGGTTGGACAGGTCTTTTACCGGGGAGCTGTTTTTT. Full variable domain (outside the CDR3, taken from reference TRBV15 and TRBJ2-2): DAMVIQNPRYQVTQFGKPVTLSCSQTLNHNVMYWYQQKSSQAPKLLFHYYDKDFNNEADTPDNFQSRRPNTSFCFLDIRSPGLGDTAMYLCATSRWLDRSFTGELFFGEGSRLTVL.